Below, 20 T cell receptor beta chains from the same sample are listed, as sequenced in a study of blood T cell repertoires in COVID-19. The protocol was immunoSEQ multiplex PCR, while the TCRdb copy is restricted to in-frame clones and leaves out a portion. The data contain about 110,000 clones, 87% of them singletons. Sequencing input: peripheral blood. These receptors came from a human donor in a cohort sampled during active COVID-19.

The DNA for the CDR3 is TGCAGCGTTGAAGGGGTCTGGGAAGGACGGGGAAGTGAGCAGTTCTTC. Amino acid sequence: CSVEGVWEGRGSEQFF. The chain recombines TRBV29-1 with TRBJ2-1, with a weak D call TRBD2 (5 bases). V lost 1 base to trimming and J lost 9 bases, with 22 bases between them. In germline, CDR1 is SQVTM, CDR2 ANQGSEA. The CDR3 has 16 amino acids.

This rearrangement joins TRBV9 to TRBJ1-3, with 7 bases aligning to TRBD1. This CDR3 is 16 amino acids long. The ends lost 4 bases at V and 0 bases at J; junction bases unmatched: 7. Germline V CDR1 and CDR2: SGDLS, YYNGEE. This CDR3 reads CASSIDGQASGNTIYF. The CDR3 DNA reads TGTGCCAGCAGCATAGACGGACAGGCCTCTGGAAACACCATATATTTT.

This chain links TRBV7-3 with TRBJ2-1; 10 bases are a match to TRBD1. The V segment lost 5 bases and the J segment 7 bases; nucleotides outside the gene matches: 8. This CDR3 contains 15 residues. CDR1 and CDR2 (germline): SGHTA, FQGTGA. The CDR3 nucleotides are TGTGCCAGCAGCGACCGGGACAGGGGACGGAATGAGCAGTTCTTC. Translating it yields CASSDRDRGRNEQFF.

This clone was seen a single time. The chain uses TRBV28 and TRBJ2-7; 7 nucleotides line up with TRBD1. This CDR3 is built from 15 residues. The germline gives CDR1 MDHEN, CDR2 SYDVKM. The junction had 12 bases not matched to a gene; V was cut back by 6 bases and J by 4 bases. This CDR3 is CASSPPSGTAYEQYF. The CDR3 bases are TGTGCCAGCAGCCCCCCGTCCGGGACAGCGTACGAGCAGTACTTC.

V usage is TRBV9 and J usage is TRBJ2-2; D gene ambiguous. Looked up from germline, CDR1 is SGDLS and CDR2 is YYNGEE. The CDR3 has 15 residues. Trimming removed 4 bases at V and 1 base at J, with 11 bases between. CDR3 DNA: TGTGCCAGCAGCATTTTTCCGGGGAACACCGGGGAGCTGTTTTTT. Amino acid sequence: CASSIFPGNTGELFF.

The chain carries TRBV28 and TRBJ2-4, with D maybe TRBD1 (5 bases). The CDR3 is 16 residues long. Trimming removed 1 base at V and 0 bases at J, with 10 bases between. CDR1 and CDR2 (germline): MDHEN, SYDVKM. CDR3 in DNA: TGTGCCAGCAGTTTATCAGGGCCACTAGCCAAAAACATTCAGTACTTC. Translating it yields CASSLSGPLAKNIQYF.

J is TRBJ1-4 and V is TRBV18, with TRBD1 matching 12 bases. CDR1 KGHSH and CDR2 LQKENI come from the germline V gene. V trimming: 6 bases; J trimming: 8 bases; junction bases outside the gene matches: 4. The CDR3 extends over 14 amino acids. This chain's CDR3 is CASSRDRGQEKLFF. As DNA, the CDR3 is TGTGCCAGCTCCCGGGACAGGGGGCAAGAAAAACTGTTTTTT.

The CDR3 spells CAGRLRLAGGRSTDTQYF. In DNA, the CDR3 is TGTGCCGGTCGACTTAGACTAGCGGGAGGGAGGAGCACAGATACGCAGTATTTT. The V call is TRBV12-5, the J call TRBJ2-3; 14 positions agree with TRBD2. CDR1 and CDR2 from the germline V gene are LGHNT and FRNRAP. The CDR3 is 18 residues long. Complete variable domain (other parts from reference TRBV12-5 and TRBJ2-3): DARVTQTPRHKVTEMGQEVTMRCQPILGHNTVFWYRQTMMQGLELLAYFRNRAPLDDSGMPKDRFSAEMPDATLATLKIQPSEPRDSAVYFCAGRLRLAGGRSTDTQYFGPGTRLTVL.

This clone was detected once. V gene TRBV28 combines with J gene TRBJ2-1, with TRBD2 matching over 8 bases. The J segment lost 8 bases and the V segment lost 7 bases, leaving 28 bases of the junction unmatched. Looked up from germline, CDR1 is MDHEN and CDR2 is SYDVKM. This CDR3 has 20 residues. CDR3 nucleotides: TGTGCCAGCAATTCCAGACATTTGAATCAACCGGGACTAGTATCATATGAGCAGTTCTTC. It yields the protein CASNSRHLNQPGLVSYEQFF.

The chain recombines TRBV6-6 with TRBJ1-1; D may be TRBD1 (5 bases). This CDR3 is 12 amino acids long. V was shortened by 6 bases and J by 5 bases, with 10 bases between the two germline ends. Germline CDR1 is MNHNY and CDR2 is SVGAGI (reference sequence). For the CDR3, the DNA is TGTGCCAGCAGGGGGGGAAATACTGAAGCTTTCTTT. This codes for CASRGGNTEAFF.

This chain's CDR3 is CAISDDRIGYEQYF. The CDR3, as DNA: TGTGCCATCAGTGATGACAGAATAGGTTACGAGCAGTACTTC. The chain employs TRBV10-3 and TRBJ2-7, with D possibly matching TRBD1 (5 bases). Germline loops: CDR1 ENHRY, CDR2 SYGVKD. V dropped 3 bases and J dropped 4 bases, with 13 bases sitting between them. This CDR3 spans 14 amino acids.

The chain is built from TRBV2 and TRBJ1-2; 7 nucleotides line up with TRBD1. CDR1 is SNHLY, CDR2 FYNNEI, per germline. The CDR3 runs 16 residues. V trimming: 0 bases; J trimming: 0 bases; junction bases outside the gene matches: 4. The CDR3 DNA reads as TGTGCCAGCAGTGAAGCGAGACAGGGAACTAACTATGGCTACACCTTC. Translated, it gives CASSEARQGTNYGYTF. Supplemented by reference TRBV2 and TRBJ1-2, the full variable domain reads EPEVTQTPSHQVTQMGQEVILRCVPISNHLYFYWYRQILGQKVEFLVSFYNNEISEKSEIFDDQFSVERPDGSNFTLKIRSTKLEDSAMYFCASSEARQGTNYGYTFGSGTRLTVV.

This chain links TRBV30 with TRBJ1-1; a possible D gene is TRBD1 (6 bases). Germline CDR1 GTSNPN, CDR2 SVGIG (reference sequence). This CDR3 has 15 residues. V lost 7 bases and J 6 bases, leaving 24 bases between the germline ends. CDR3 sequence: CALQGGPHSNSEAFF. DNA of the CDR3: TGTGCCTTACAGGGAGGGCCACACAGTAACTCTGAAGCTTTCTTT.

The rearrangement links TRBV19 to TRBJ1-1; 7 bases are a match to TRBD1. The CDR3 has 15 amino acids. CDR1 and CDR2 from the germline V gene are LNHDA and SQIVND (reference sequence). Unmatched junction bases numbered 6, after V lost 5 bases and J lost 0 bases. CDR3 nucleotides: TGTGCCAGTAGTGTAGGGGGCGGATTGAACACTGAAGCTTTCTTT. Translated: CASSVGGGLNTEAFF.

V is TRBV6-4 and J is TRBJ2-3; D possibly corresponds to TRBD1 (5 bases). Germline-derived CDR1 and CDR2 are MRHNA and SNTAGT. Trimming removed 6 bases from V and 1 base from J, with 11 bases in between. This CDR3 spans 14 amino acids. CDR3 sequence reads: CASRFRDGTDTQYF. CDR3 coding DNA: TGTGCCAGCAGATTCAGGGATGGCACAGATACGCAGTATTTT.

The V call is TRBV4-1, the J call TRBJ2-2, with TRBD1 as a possible D gene (6 bases). The CDR3 covers 16 residues. Germline-derived CDR1 and CDR2 are MGHRA and YSYEKL. Deletions cut 3 bases from V and 8 bases from J, with 19 bases between. The CDR3 protein is CASSQPGHLTGGELFF. The CDR3 DNA follows: TGCGCCAGCAGCCAGCCGGGACACCTGACGGGTGGGGAGCTGTTTTTT.

The rearrangement joins TRBV7-2 to TRBJ2-7; 11 nucleotides match TRBD2. CDR3 size: 15 residues. CDR1 is SGHTA and CDR2 is FQGNSA in the germline V gene. V dropped 2 bases and J dropped 4; count of bases not matched to a gene: 4. CDR3 sequence reads: CASSLLLAGGYEQYF. The DNA for the CDR3 is TGTGCCAGCAGCTTATTGCTAGCGGGGGGTTACGAGCAGTACTTC.

This clone appeared a few times. The chain is built from TRBV4-1 and TRBJ2-7, with 8 positions matching TRBD1. This CDR3 is built from 18 residues. J lost 3 bases, V lost 4 bases, and 17 bases had no gene match. Germline V gene sequence: CDR1 MGHRA, CDR2 YSYEKL. The CDR3, as DNA: TGCGCCAGCAGCCTCCAGTTTACGGGACAGGCCATGAGCTACGAGCAGTACTTC. This codes for CASSLQFTGQAMSYEQYF.

The V gene is TRBV28, the J gene TRBJ1-3; 7 positions match TRBD1. Germline V lookup: CDR1 MDHEN, CDR2 SYDVKM. After removal of 6 bases from V and 1 base from J, the junction contained 9 bases not matched to a gene. The CDR3 covers 16 residues. In nucleotides, the CDR3 is TGTGCCAGCAGCATATTACAGGGGTCTTCTGGAAACACCATATATTTT. This translates into CASSILQGSSGNTIYF.

The chain combines TRBV5-5 with TRBJ2-7; TRBD1 is a possible D gene (6 bases). CDR3 length: 16 amino acids. V was pared by 3 bases and J by 2 bases, with 18 bases between. Germline V CDR1 and CDR2: SGHKS, YYEKEE (reference sequence). CDR3 coding DNA: TGTGCCAGCAGCTCATCCGCAGGGGAACGGGCCTACGAGCAGTACTTC. Its translation: CASSSSAGERAYEQYF.